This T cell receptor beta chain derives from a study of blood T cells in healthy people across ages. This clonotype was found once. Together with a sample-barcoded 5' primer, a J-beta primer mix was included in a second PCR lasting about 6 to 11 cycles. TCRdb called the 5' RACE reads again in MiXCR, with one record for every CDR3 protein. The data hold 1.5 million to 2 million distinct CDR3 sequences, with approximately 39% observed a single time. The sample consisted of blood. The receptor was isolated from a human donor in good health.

The CDR3 here is CASSDHGTGTYEQYF. The CDR3 DNA reads TGTGCCAGCAGTGACCACGGGACAGGGACCTACGAGCAGTACTTC. The chain uses TRBV12-3 or TRBV12-4 and TRBJ2-7; 9 bases are a match to TRBD1. The CDR3 is 15 residues long. V shed 5 bases, J shed 2 bases, and the junction held 7 bases outside the gene matches.